This entry concerns a single TCR beta chain. Its antigen is undetermined. A junction end diverges from the germline sequence, so it may reflect a read error. Each CDR3 protein is one row after TCRdb ran MiXCR on the reads. The sample consists of 680,000 or so distinct CDR3 sequences, 35% of them appearing once. This sample was taken from a study of T cell repertoires in cytomegalovirus infection. Study at large: Based on public TCR beta signatures, there were indications of CMV infection and of a matching HLA type.

Looked up from germline, CDR1 is SGHVS and CDR2 is FNYEAQ. The CDR3 runs 15 residues. Overall study findings and caveats: The ex vivo response showed dominance by HLA-C-restricted CMV-specific TCR beta clonotypes.

The rearrangement links TRBV7-6 to TRBJ2-1, with 10 bases that match TRBD2. The sample taken for sequencing was PBMCs. The clonotype comes from a human donor in good health (CMV status not recorded). Some clones in this sample may be carry-over from other donors' samples. The CDR3 here is CASSAGLALAHEQFF. The CDR3 bases are TGTGCTAGCAGCGCGGGACTAGCGCTTGCCCATGAGCAGTTCTTC.